The clone carrying this T cell receptor beta chain was observed at least ten times. Antigen unknown. These data are taken from a study of regulatory T cells in long-lasting Graves disease. Construction of TCR beta libraries relied on iRepertoire HTBI primers and on Arm-PCR targeting CDR3 regions. TCRdb re-called the multiplex PCR reads through MiXCR, storing one row per CDR3 protein. This sample yields roughly 500,000 distinct CDR3 sequences, of which roughly 13% are seen a single time; under 10% belongs to the top ten. Study outcomes and limitations: Having few samples may have compromised the accuracy. New patients shared 750 to 1,000 public clonotypes, and persistent patients shared more, with approximately 2,600.

Germline-derived CDR1 and CDR2 are DFQATT and SNEGSKA (reference sequence). Trimming cost V 0 bases and J 7 bases, with 22 bases left between them. The CDR3 has 16 residues. This sample's time point: newly diagnosed GD, antithyroid drugs for less than 3 months. The TCR library used RNA extracted from PBMCs. Another study also made use of these data, one on T cells in Graves' hyperthyroidism and ophthalmopathy. This second study says: The primer set for the first-round RT-PCR of the TCR CDR3 was HTBI.

The source of this sequence is a man younger than 40 with Graves disease. Material: peripheral blood mononuclear cells (PBMCs), obtained at new diagnosis, from a patient treated with antithyroid drugs. The chain employs TRBV20-1 and TRBJ2-7; D tentatively fits TRBD1 or TRBD2 (5 bases each). In DNA, the CDR3 is TGCAGTGCTAGAGATCAGGGAGCGGACCCTGCTAAGGAGCAGTACTTC. As protein: CSARDQGADPAKEQYF.